The sequence of this TCR beta chain was determined in a study of cytomegalovirus exposure and HLA in healthy donors. Findings and limits, study-wide: According to a later analysis, most TCR beta chains associated with CMV appeared HLA-restricted.

While unrecorded immune exposures were likely, the donors were nominally healthy when sampled. As concerns this clone: Its antigen is not known.

The V gene's germline CDR1 is LNHDA and CDR2 SQIVND (reference sequence). This CDR3 has 14 residues. V shed 8 bases, J shed 4 bases, and the junction held 7 bases outside the gene matches. This PCR relied on a set of 60 Vbeta primers and 13 Jbeta primers. Clones were sequenced by immunoSEQ multiplex PCR, and TCRdb holds only the in-frame ones, with some missing. The repertoire holds 200,000 to 250,000 clones, with about four fifths as singletons. Sequencing was carried out using PBMCs. This receptor was taken from a woman aged 40-49 years in good health and CMV-seropositive. The rearrangement uses TRBV19 and TRBJ2-1, with TRBD2 matching over 8 bases. The DNA for the CDR3 is TGTGCCAGTCAAAGCGGGAGAGAGTACAATGAGCAGTTCTTC. It specifies CASQSGREYNEQFF.